This entry concerns a single T cell receptor (beta chain). Assay used: immunoSEQ multiplex PCR; TCRdb lists only in-frame clones, some missing. The sample contains about 2 million clones, just under 95% of which appear only once. The source of the sample is a study of shared clonotypes between healthy human individuals. The naive CD8 fraction comprised CD45RO-negative cells positively selected for CCR7 and excluded terminally differentiated effector memory CD45RA+ cells. This sequence was found in a man between 18 and 29 years old in good health. Sequenced material: naive CD8+ T cells sorted from blood.

The DNA for the CDR3 is TGTGCCAGCAGTGAATTTCCGGGCTCCAACTATGGCTACACCTTC. Its protein product is CASSEFPGSNYGYTF. V usage is TRBV6-1 and J usage is TRBJ1-2; D is uncertain. CDR3 length: 15 residues. CDR1 and CDR2 (germline): MNHNS, SASEGT. V lost 2 bases and J 2 bases, leaving 12 bases between the germline ends.